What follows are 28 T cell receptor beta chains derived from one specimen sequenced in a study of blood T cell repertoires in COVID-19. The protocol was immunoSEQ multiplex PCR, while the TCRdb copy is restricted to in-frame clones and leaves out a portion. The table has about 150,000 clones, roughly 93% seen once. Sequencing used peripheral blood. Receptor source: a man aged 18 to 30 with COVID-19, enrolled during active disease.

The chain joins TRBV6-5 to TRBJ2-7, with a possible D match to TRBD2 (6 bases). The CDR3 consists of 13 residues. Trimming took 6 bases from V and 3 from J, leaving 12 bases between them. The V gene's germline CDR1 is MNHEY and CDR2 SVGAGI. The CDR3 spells CASRPGLHYEQYF. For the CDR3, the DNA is TGTGCCAGCAGACCGGGACTCCACTACGAGCAGTACTTC.

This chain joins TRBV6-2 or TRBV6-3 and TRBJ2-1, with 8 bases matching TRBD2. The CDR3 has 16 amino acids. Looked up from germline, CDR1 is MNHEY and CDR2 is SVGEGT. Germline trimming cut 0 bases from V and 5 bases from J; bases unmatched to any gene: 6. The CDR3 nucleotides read TGTGCCAGCAGTTACTCACTAGCGGCTATAGACAATGAGCAGTTCTTC. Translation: CASSYSLAAIDNEQFF.

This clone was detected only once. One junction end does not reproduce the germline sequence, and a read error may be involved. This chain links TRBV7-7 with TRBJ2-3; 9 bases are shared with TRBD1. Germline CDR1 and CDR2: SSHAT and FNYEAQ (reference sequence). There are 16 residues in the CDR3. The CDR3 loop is CASSLGQGRGTDTQYF. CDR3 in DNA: TGTGCTAGCAGCCTGGGACAGGGAAGGGGTACAGATACGCAGTATTTT.

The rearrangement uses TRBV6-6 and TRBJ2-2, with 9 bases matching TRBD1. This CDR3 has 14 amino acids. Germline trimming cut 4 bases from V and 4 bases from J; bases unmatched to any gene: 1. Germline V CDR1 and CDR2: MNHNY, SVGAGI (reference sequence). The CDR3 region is CASSSDRGTGELFF. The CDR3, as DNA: TGTGCCAGCAGTTCGGACAGGGGCACCGGGGAGCTGTTTTTT.

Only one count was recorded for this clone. In DNA, the CDR3 is TGTGCCATCAGTGCGAGAGTGGGGGCTAGCATCGAGCAGTACTTC. Translating it yields CAISARVGASIEQYF. The V gene is TRBV10-3, the J gene TRBJ2-7; D may be TRBD1 (6 bases). The germline CDR1 and CDR2 sequences are ENHRY and SYGVKD. With 4 bases removed from V and 6 bases from J, the gap between germline ends came to 19 bases. The CDR3 totals 15 residues.

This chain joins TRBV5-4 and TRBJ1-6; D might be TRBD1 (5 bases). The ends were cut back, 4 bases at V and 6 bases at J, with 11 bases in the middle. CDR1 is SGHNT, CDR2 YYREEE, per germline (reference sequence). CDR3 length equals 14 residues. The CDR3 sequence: CASSVRVGNSPLHF. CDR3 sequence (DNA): TGTGCCAGCAGCGTCAGGGTTGGTAATTCACCCCTCCACTTT.

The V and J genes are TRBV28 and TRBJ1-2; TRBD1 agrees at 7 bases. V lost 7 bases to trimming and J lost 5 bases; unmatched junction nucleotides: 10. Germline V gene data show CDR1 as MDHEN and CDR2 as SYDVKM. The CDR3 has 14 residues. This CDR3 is CASTFSGTEYGYTF. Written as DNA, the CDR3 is TGTGCCAGCACCTTCTCCGGGACAGAGTATGGCTACACCTTC.

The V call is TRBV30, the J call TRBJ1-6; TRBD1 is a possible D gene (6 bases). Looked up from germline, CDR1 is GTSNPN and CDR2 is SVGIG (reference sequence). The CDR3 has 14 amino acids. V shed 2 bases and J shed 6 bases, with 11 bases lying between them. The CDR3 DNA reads TGTGCCTGGAGTCTCAGGACAGTTAATTCACCCCTCCACTTT. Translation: CAWSLRTVNSPLHF. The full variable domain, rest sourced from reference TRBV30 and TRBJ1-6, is SQTIHQWPATLVQPVGSPLSLECTVEGTSNPNLYWYRQAAGRGLQLLFYSVGIGQISSEVPQNLSASRPQDRQFILSSKKLLLSDSGFYLCAWSLRTVNSPLHFGNGTRLTVT.

The CDR3 is CASSLDRGHSETQYF. For the CDR3, the DNA is TGTGCCAGCAGCTTAGATAGGGGGCATTCTGAGACCCAGTACTTC. The chain has TRBV7-2 and TRBJ2-5, with TRBD1 matching 7 bases. The CDR3 has 15 amino acids. Germline CDR1 and CDR2: SGHTA and FQGNSA. The V segment lost 1 base and the J segment 5 bases; nucleotides outside the gene matches: 7.

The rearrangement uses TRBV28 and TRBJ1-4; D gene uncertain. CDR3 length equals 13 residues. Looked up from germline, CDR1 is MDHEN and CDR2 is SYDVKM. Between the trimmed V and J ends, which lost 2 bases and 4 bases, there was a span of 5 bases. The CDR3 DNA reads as TGTGCCAGCAGTTTACAACTTAATGAAAAACTGTTTTTT. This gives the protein CASSLQLNEKLFF.

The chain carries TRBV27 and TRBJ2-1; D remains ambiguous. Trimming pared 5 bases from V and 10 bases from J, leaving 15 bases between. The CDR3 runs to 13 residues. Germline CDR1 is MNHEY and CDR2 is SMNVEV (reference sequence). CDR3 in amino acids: CASSGISFREQFF. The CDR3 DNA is TGTGCCAGCAGTGGTATATCCTTCCGGGAGCAGTTCTTC.

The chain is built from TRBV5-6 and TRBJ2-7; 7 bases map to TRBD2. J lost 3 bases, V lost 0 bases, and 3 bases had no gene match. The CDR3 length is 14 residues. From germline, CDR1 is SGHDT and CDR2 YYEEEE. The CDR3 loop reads CASSLAGGRYEQYF. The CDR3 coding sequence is TGTGCCAGCAGCTTGGCGGGGGGACGCTACGAGCAGTACTTC.

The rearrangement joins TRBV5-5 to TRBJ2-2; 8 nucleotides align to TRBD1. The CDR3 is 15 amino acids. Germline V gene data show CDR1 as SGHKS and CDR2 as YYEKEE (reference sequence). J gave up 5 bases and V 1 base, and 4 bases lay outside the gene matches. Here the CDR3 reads CASSLRQGATGELFF. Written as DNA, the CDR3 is TGTGCCAGCAGCTTGCGGCAGGGGGCGACCGGGGAGCTGTTTTTT.

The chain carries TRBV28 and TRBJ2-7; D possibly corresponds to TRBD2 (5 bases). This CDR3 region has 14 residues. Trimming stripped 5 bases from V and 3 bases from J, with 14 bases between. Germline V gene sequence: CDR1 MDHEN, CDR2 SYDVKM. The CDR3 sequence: CASSPTGLRYEQYF. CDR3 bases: TGTGCCAGCAGTCCGACCGGACTGCGCTACGAGCAGTACTTC.

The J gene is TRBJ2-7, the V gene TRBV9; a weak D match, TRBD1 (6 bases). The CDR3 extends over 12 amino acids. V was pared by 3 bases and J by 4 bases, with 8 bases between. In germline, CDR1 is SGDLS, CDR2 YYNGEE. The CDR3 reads CASSAQGYEQYF. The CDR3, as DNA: TGTGCCAGCAGCGCACAGGGTTACGAGCAGTACTTC.

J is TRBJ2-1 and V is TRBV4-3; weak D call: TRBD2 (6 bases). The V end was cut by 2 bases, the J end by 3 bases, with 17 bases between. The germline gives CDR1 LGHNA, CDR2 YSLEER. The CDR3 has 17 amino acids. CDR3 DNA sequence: TGCGCCAGCAGCCAATCCCTTGGTGGCGGGAACTACAATGAGCAGTTCTTC. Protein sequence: CASSQSLGGGNYNEQFF.

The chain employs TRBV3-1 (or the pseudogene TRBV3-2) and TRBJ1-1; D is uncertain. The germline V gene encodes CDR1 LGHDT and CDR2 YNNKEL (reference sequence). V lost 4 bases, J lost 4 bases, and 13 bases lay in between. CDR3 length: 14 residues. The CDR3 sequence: CASSLALQSTEAFF. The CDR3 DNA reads TGTGCCAGCAGCCTAGCCCTTCAAAGCACTGAAGCTTTCTTT.

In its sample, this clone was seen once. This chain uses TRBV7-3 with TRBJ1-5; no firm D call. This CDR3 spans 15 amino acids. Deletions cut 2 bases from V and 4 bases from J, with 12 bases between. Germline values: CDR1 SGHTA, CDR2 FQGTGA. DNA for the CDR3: TGTGCCAGCAGCTTAGGTAACGGTCCAAATCAGCCCCAGCATTTT. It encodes CASSLGNGPNQPQHF.

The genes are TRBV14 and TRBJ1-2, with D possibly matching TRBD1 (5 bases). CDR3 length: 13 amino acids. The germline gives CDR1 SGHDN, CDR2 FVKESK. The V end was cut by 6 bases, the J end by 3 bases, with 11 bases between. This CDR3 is CASRQDGDYGYTF. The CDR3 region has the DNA TGTGCCAGCAGACAGGACGGAGACTATGGCTACACCTTC. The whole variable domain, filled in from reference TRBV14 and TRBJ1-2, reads EAGVTQFPSHSVIEKGQTVTLRCDPISGHDNLYWYRRVMGKEIKFLLHFVKESKQDESGMPNNRFLAERTGGTYSTLKVQPAELEDSGVYFCASRQDGDYGYTFGSGTRLTVV.

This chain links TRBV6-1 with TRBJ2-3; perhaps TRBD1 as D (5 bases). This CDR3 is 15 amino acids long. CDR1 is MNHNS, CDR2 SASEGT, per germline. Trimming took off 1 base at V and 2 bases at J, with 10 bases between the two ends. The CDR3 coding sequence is TGTGCCAGCAGTGAAGGGGGCAGTATCACAGATACGCAGTATTTT. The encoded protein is CASSEGGSITDTQYF.

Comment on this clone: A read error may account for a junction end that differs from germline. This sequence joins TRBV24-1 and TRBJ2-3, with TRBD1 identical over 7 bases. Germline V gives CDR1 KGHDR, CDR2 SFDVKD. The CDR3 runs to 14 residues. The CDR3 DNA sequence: TGTGCCACCAGTGGGGACAGAAGCACAGGTACGCAGTATTTT. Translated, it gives CATSGDRSTGTQYF.

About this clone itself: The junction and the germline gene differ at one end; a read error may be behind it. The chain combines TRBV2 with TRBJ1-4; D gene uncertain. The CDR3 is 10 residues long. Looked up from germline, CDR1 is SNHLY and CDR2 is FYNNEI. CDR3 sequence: CASSEKKLLF. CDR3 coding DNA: TGTGCCAGCAGTGAAAAGAAACTGCTTTTT.

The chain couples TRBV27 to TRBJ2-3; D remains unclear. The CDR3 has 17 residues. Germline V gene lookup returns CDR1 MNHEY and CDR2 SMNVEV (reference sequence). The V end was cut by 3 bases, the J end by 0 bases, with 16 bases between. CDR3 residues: CASSFRVSPPSTDTQYF. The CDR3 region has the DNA TGTGCCAGCAGTTTCCGAGTCTCCCCCCCTAGCACAGATACGCAGTATTTT.

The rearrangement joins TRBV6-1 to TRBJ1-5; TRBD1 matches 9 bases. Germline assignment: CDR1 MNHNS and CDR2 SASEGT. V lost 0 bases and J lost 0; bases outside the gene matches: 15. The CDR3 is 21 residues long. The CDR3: CASSEARGPGQGKVSNQPQHF. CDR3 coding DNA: TGTGCCAGCAGTGAAGCGCGGGGACCGGGACAGGGAAAAGTTAGCAATCAGCCCCAGCATTTT.

The CDR3 coding sequence is TGTGCCTGGAGTGAGCGGGAGTGGTACCAAGAGACCCAGTACTTC. Protein: CAWSEREWYQETQYF. V usage is TRBV30 and J usage is TRBJ2-5, with 8 bases matching TRBD2. This CDR3 is 15 amino acids long. Trimming cost V 1 base and J 0 bases; bases outside gene matches: 4. CDR1 and CDR2 (germline): GTSNPN, SVGIG (reference sequence).

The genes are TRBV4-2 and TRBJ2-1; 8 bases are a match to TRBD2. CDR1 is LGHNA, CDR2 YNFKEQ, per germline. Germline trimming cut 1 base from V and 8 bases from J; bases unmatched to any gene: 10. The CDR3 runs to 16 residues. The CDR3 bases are TGTGCCAGCAGCCAAGGGCCGGGACTAGAAGTCGATGAGCAGTTCTTC. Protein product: CASSQGPGLEVDEQFF.

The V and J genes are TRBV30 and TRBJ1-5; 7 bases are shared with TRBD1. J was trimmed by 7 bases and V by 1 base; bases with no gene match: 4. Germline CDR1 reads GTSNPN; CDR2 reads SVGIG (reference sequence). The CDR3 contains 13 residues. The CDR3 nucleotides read TGTGCCTGGAGTGCGACAGGGATCCAGCCCCAGCATTTT. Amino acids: CAWSATGIQPQHF.

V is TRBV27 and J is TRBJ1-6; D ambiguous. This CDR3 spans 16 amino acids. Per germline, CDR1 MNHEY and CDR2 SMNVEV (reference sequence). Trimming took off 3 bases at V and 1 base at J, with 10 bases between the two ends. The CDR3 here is CASSLRERSYNSPLHF. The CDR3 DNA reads TGTGCCAGCAGTTTGAGGGAAAGGTCCTATAATTCACCCCTCCACTTT.